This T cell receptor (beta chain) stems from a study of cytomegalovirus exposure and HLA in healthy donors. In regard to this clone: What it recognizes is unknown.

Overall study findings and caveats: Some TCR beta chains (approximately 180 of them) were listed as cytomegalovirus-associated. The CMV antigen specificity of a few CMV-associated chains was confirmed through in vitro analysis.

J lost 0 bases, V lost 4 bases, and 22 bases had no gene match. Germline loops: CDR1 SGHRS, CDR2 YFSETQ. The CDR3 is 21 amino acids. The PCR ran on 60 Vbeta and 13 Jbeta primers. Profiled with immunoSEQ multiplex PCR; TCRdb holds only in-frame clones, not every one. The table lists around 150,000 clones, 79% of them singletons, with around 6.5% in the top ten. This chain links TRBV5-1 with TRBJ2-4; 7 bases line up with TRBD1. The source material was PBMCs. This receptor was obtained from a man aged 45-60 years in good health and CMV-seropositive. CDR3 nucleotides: TGCGCCAGCAGCCCGGGACAGAACGTTTCGCAATACATACTAGCCAAAAACATTCAGTACTTC. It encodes CASSPGQNVSQYILAKNIQYF.